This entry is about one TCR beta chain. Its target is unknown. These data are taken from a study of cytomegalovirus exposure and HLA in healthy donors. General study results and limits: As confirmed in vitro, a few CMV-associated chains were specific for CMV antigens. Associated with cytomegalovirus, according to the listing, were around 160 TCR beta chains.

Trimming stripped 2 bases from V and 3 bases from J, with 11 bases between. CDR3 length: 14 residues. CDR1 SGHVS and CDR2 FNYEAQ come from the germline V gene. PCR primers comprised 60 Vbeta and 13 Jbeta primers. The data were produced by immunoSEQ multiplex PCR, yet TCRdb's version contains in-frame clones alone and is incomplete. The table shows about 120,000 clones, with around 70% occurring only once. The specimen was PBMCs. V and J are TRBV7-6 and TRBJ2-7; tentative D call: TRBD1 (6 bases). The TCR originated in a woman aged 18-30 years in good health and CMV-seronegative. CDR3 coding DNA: TGTGCCAGCAGCTTAATCGGGGACAACTACGAGCAGTACTTC. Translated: CASSLIGDNYEQYF.